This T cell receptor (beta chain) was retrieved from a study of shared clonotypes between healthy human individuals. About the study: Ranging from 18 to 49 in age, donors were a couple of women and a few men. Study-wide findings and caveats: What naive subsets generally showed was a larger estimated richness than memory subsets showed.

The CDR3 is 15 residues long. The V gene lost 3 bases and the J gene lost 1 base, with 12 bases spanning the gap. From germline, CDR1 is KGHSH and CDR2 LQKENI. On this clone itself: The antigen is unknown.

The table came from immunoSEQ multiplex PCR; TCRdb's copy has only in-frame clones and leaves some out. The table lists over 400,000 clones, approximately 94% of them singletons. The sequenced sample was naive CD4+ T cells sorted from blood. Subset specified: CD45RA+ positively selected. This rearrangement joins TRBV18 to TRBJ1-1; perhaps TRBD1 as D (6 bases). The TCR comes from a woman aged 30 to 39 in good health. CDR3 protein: CASSPLEGGNTEAFF. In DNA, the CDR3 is TGTGCCAGCTCACCCCTGGAGGGGGGGAACACTGAAGCTTTCTTT.